Here is one T cell receptor beta chain with its context. The antigen is unknown. This entry comes from a study of T cell responses to AZD1222 COVID-19 vaccine. Produced via immunoSEQ multiplex PCR; TCRdb's table is partial and in-frame only. This table holds around 110,000 clones, about 92% found once. The germline V gene has CDR1 MDHEN and CDR2 SYDVKM. CDR3 length: 14 amino acids. Trimming left V 2 bases short and J 8 bases short, with 15 bases between. Points from the study as a whole: Repertoires were obtained solely post-peak T cell response.

This sequence joins TRBV28 and TRBJ1-2; D may be TRBD1 (5 bases). The TCR originated in an adult in good health. The sequenced sample was peripheral blood, obtained on day 0 of AZD1222 vaccination. The DNA of the CDR3 is TGTGCCAGCAGTTTACCCGGGGGACCTATAGGCTACACCTTC. Its translation: CASSLPGGPIGYTF.